This TCR beta chain appears in the sequencing data of a study of shared clonotypes between healthy human individuals. In its sample, this clone was seen a few times. Its antigen is undetermined. With 0 bases clipped from V and 7 bases from J, the junction kept 6 bases outside the gene matches. The CDR3 extends over 15 amino acids. The germline V gene encodes CDR1 LNHNV and CDR2 YYDKDF (reference sequence). General study results and limits: The study sampled only blood, and tissue repertoires likely differ.

The assay was immunoSEQ multiplex PCR, and TCRdb's table has in-frame clones only and misses some. The table records over 400,000 clones, roughly 80% of them present only once. The study drew its donors from healthy HIV-negative adults without recent acute infections or vaccinations. Genomic DNA came from about 95 million PBMCs in unsorted samples. The sample was PBMCs. This chain joins TRBV15 and TRBJ2-7; TRBD1 matches at 10 bases. The receptor was derived from a woman in her thirties or forties in good health. Some clones in this sample may be carry-over from other donors' samples. The CDR3 spells CATSRDQTGGREQYF. CDR3 nucleotide sequence: TGTGCCACCAGCAGAGACCAGACAGGGGGCAGAGAGCAGTACTTC.